This TCR beta chain was identified during a study of regulatory T cells in long-lasting Graves disease. Trimming removed 4 bases from V and 2 bases from J; junction bases left unmatched: 4. Germline loops: CDR1 SQVTM, CDR2 ANQGSEA. This CDR3 is built from 16 residues. CDR3-region Arm-PCR and iRepertoire HTBI primers produced the TCR beta libraries. From the multiplex PCR reads, TCRdb called clonotypes with MiXCR, one entry per CDR3 protein. The data hold hundreds of thousands of distinct CDR3 sequences, with 18% observed a single time. Time point specified: newly diagnosed GD, antithyroid drugs for less than 3 months. PBMC RNA was the source of the TCR library. Staff took roughly 9.1 milliliters of peripheral blood and put it into EDTA tubes.

The sample consisted of peripheral blood mononuclear cells (PBMCs), taken at new diagnosis, from a patient treated with antithyroid drugs. V gene TRBV29-1 combines with J gene TRBJ2-1; 14 bases line up with TRBD2. The clonotype was recovered from a female donor with Graves disease. The CDR3: CSVGGLAGVTYNEQFF. The CDR3 coding sequence is TGCAGCGTTGGGGGACTAGCGGGAGTAACCTACAATGAGCAGTTCTTC.